A single T cell receptor beta chain is shown here with its context. Its target is unknown. MiXCR, applied by TCRdb to the reads, yields one record per CDR3 protein. This repertoire shows some 500,000 distinct CDR3 sequences, about 33% found once; its top ten account for under 20%. This sample was included in a study of T cell repertoires in cytomegalovirus infection. About the research overall: The study used recently identified HLA-C-restricted and well-studied HLA-B-restricted CMV epitopes. Both CMV infection and a matching HLA type were indicated by public TCR beta signatures.

Study-level results: Adding up the frequency of public TCR beta families identified people who carried CMV plus the relevant HLA. CMV-specific TCR beta clonotypes restricted by HLA-C dominated the ex vivo response.

The starting material was cultured PBMCs, obtained from culture after CMV antigen stimulation. The TCR was taken from a human donor in good health (CMV status not recorded). Some clones in this sample may be carry-over from other donors' samples.

The CDR3 sequence: CASSGQIGGELFF. The CDR3 DNA sequence: TGTGCCAGCAGCGGACAGATAGGGGGGGAGCTGTTTTTT. The chain has TRBV12-3 or TRBV12-4 and TRBJ2-2; perhaps TRBD1 as D (6 bases). Trimming left V 6 bases short and J 8 bases short, with 13 bases between. The CDR3 covers 13 residues.